These 19 T cell receptor beta chains share one sample of origin, sequenced in a study of blood T cell repertoires in COVID-19. Assay: immunoSEQ multiplex PCR; the TCRdb copy retains only in-frame clones and omits some. Of more than 70,000 clones in the sample, 86% are singletons; the top ten hold around 5%. Sequenced input: peripheral blood. These receptors were taken from a man aged 50 to 60 with active or convalescent COVID-19.

The V call is TRBV7-2, the J call TRBJ2-7; D unclear. Deletions cut 5 bases from V and 7 bases from J, with 18 bases between. Germline V CDR1 and CDR2: SGHTA, FQGNSA. The CDR3 length is 14 residues. The CDR3 nucleotides are TGTGCCAGCAGCCTCGGCGGCCTTCTTAGGGAGCAGTACGTC. This translates into CASSLGGLLREQYV.

The chain recombines TRBV7-9 with TRBJ2-3; D is possibly TRBD1 (5 bases). The CDR3 contains 13 residues. Germline values: CDR1 SEHNR, CDR2 FQNEAQ (reference sequence). V was clipped by 3 bases and J by 6 bases, with 10 bases between them. The CDR3 region is CASSFGRDDTQYF. In DNA, the CDR3 is TGTGCCAGCAGCTTTGGCAGGGATGATACGCAGTATTTT.

This chain joins TRBV5-1 and TRBJ1-1; TRBD1 matches 12 bases. V dropped 3 bases and J dropped 1; count of bases not matched to a gene: 4. The CDR3 runs to 16 residues. The germline CDR1 and CDR2 sequences are SGHRS and YFSETQ. The CDR3 is CASSWGTGGRNTEAFF. As DNA, the CDR3 is TGCGCCAGCAGCTGGGGGACAGGGGGCAGGAACACTGAAGCTTTCTTT.

The chain uses TRBV7-2 and TRBJ2-5; D is undetermined. The CDR3 is 14 amino acids. Trimming left V 3 bases short and J 2 bases short, with 10 bases between. The germline CDR1 and CDR2 sequences are SGHTA and FQGNSA. CDR3 sequence: CASSFYRDQETQYF. In nucleotides, the CDR3 is TGTGCCAGCAGCTTTTACAGAGATCAAGAGACCCAGTACTTC.

The V gene is TRBV6-5, the J gene TRBJ1-1; TRBD1 aligns across 8 bases. There are 14 residues in the CDR3. Looked up from germline, CDR1 is MNHEY and CDR2 is SVGAGI. After removal of 5 bases from V and 4 bases from J, the junction contained 6 bases not matched to a gene. CDR3 in amino acids: CASSQRTGSTEAFF. The CDR3 DNA follows: TGTGCCAGCAGTCAGCGGACAGGGTCCACTGAAGCTTTCTTT.

CDR3 DNA sequence: TGTGCCAGCAGTTTCGGCGGGGGATTGAACACTGAAGCTTTCTTT. Protein sequence: CASSFGGGLNTEAFF. The gene calls are TRBV6-5 and TRBJ1-1; possible D gene TRBD1, 5 bases. Per the germline V gene, CDR1 is MNHEY and CDR2 is SVGAGI. The CDR3 covers 15 residues. The V gene lost 4 bases and the J gene lost 0 bases, with 12 bases spanning the gap.

This clone was recorded a few times. The chain carries TRBV9 and TRBJ1-2; 8 bases line up with TRBD1. From germline, CDR1 is SGDLS and CDR2 YYNGEE. J lost 7 bases, V lost 3 bases, and 14 bases had no gene match. The CDR3 is made up of 16 amino acids. This chain's CDR3 is CASSAFSAGGESGYTF. CDR3 coding DNA: TGTGCCAGCAGCGCTTTCTCCGCAGGGGGCGAATCTGGCTACACCTTC.

Turning to this clone: In the same sample, other DNA sequences code for this CDR3. V usage is TRBV9 and J usage is TRBJ1-5; perhaps TRBD1 as D (5 bases). CDR1 is SGDLS, CDR2 YYNGEE, per germline. The V and J ends lost 3 bases and 3 bases respectively, with 10 bases between them. CDR3 size: 14 residues. The CDR3 DNA reads TGTGCCAGCAGCGCGACAGACTCCAATCAGCCCCAGCATTTT. This codes for CASSATDSNQPQHF.

This chain connects TRBV25-1 to TRBJ1-3, with TRBD1 matching 8 bases. In germline, CDR1 is MGHDK, CDR2 SYGVNS. Trimming at V came to 2 bases and at J to 0 bases, leaving 0 bases not matched to a gene. The CDR3 covers 15 residues. DNA for the CDR3: TGTGCCAGCAGTGAAGGACAGGGCTCTGGAAACACCATATATTTT. Protein: CASSEGQGSGNTIYF.

The gene calls are TRBV4-1 and TRBJ1-1, with TRBD1 as a possible D gene (5 bases). The CDR3 sequence is 14 residues long. V gave up 4 bases and J gave up 0 bases, with 9 bases separating them. In germline, CDR1 is MGHRA, CDR2 YSYEKL. For the CDR3, the DNA is TGCGCCAGCAGCCTACGGGGGATGAACACTGAAGCTTTCTTT. Translation: CASSLRGMNTEAFF.

The chain has TRBV7-9 and TRBJ1-1, with 7 bases lining up with TRBD1. The CDR3 length is 12 residues. CDR1 is SEHNR, CDR2 FQNEAQ, per germline (reference sequence). After removal of 1 base from V and 8 bases from J, the junction contained 1 base not matched to a gene. The CDR3 is CASSLVDREAFF. CDR3 sequence (DNA): TGTGCCAGCAGCTTAGTGGACAGGGAAGCTTTCTTT.

This clone was counted once. The genes are TRBV6-6 and TRBJ2-1, with 7 nucleotides matching TRBD2. V lost 6 bases and J lost 4; bases outside the gene matches: 12. The CDR3 consists of 16 residues. Germline assignment: CDR1 MNHNY and CDR2 SVGAGI (reference sequence). The CDR3 DNA reads TGTGCCAGCAGGGGGTCAGCGGGGTCGAAATACAATGAGCAGTTCTTC. As protein: CASRGSAGSKYNEQFF.

The rearrangement joins TRBV15 to TRBJ2-1; no reliable D call. CDR1 LNHNV and CDR2 YYDKDF come from the germline V gene (reference sequence). The CDR3 length is 13 residues. Trimming removed 4 bases at V and 6 bases at J, with 10 bases between. CDR3 coding DNA: TGTGCCACCAGCATGGCCGGGTTCAATGAGCAGTTCTTC. The encoded protein is CATSMAGFNEQFF. The whole variable domain, remainder taken from reference TRBV15 and TRBJ2-1, is DAMVIQNPRYQVTQFGKPVTLSCSQTLNHNVMYWYQQKSSQAPKLLFHYYDKDFNNEADTPDNFQSRRPNTSFCFLDIRSPGLGDTAMYLCATSMAGFNEQFFGPGTRLTVL.

V is TRBV5-1 and J is TRBJ1-3, with a tentative D call TRBD1 (6 bases). The length of the CDR3 is 17 residues. From germline, CDR1 is SGHRS and CDR2 YFSETQ. V was shortened by 3 bases and J by 2 bases, with 18 bases between the two germline ends. In DNA form, the CDR3 reads TGCGCCAGCAGCTCATCCTCCTCGACAGGTCCTGGAAACACCATATATTTT. This gives the protein CASSSSSSTGPGNTIYF.

The chain has TRBV4-1 and TRBJ1-4, with 9 bases that match TRBD1. Trimming took 10 bases from V and 9 from J; bases not matched to a gene: 12. The CDR3 consists of 14 residues. Germline values: CDR1 MGHRA, CDR2 YSYEKL. This CDR3 is CATSQGQGFKKLFF. CDR3 DNA: TGCGCCACGTCCCAGGGACAGGGCTTTAAAAAACTGTTTTTT.

This clone was found once. Additional DNA sequences in this sample encode the identical CDR3. The chain has TRBV10-2 and TRBJ2-5; D is unresolved. Germline lookup yields CDR1 WSHSY and CDR2 SAAADI. This CDR3 is built from 15 residues. V lost 0 bases to trimming and J lost 1 base, with 9 bases between them. The CDR3 region has the DNA TGCGCCAGCAGTGAGTCGCCACTTCCCCAAGAGACCCAGTACTTC. This encodes CASSESPLPQETQYF.

The chain employs TRBV28 and TRBJ1-1, with D possibly TRBD1 on 5 matching bases. The CDR3 runs to 14 residues. Per the germline V gene, CDR1 is MDHEN and CDR2 is SYDVKM. The germline V and J ends were trimmed by 2 bases and 1 base, with 8 bases remaining between them. The CDR3 DNA reads as TGTGCCAGCAGTTTACCAGGGTCGAACACTGAAGCTTTCTTT. Translating it yields CASSLPGSNTEAFF.

J is TRBJ1-4 and V is TRBV9; D is possibly TRBD1 (6 bases). Germline assignment: CDR1 SGDLS and CDR2 YYNGEE. The CDR3 length is 15 residues. Trimming left V 0 bases short and J 4 bases short, with 10 bases between. The CDR3 loop reads CASSVGGGLNEKLFF. The CDR3 DNA reads as TGTGCCAGCAGCGTAGGAGGGGGTCTTAATGAAAAACTGTTTTTT.

The chain carries TRBV29-1 and TRBJ2-1; TRBD1 aligns across 9 bases. The CDR3 is 14 amino acids. CDR1 is SQVTM and CDR2 is ANQGSEA in the germline V gene. Trimming at V came to 8 bases and at J to 4 bases, leaving 9 bases not matched to a gene. CDR3 residues: CSIRTGALYNEQFF. The CDR3 DNA reads as TGCAGCATCCGGACAGGGGCCCTTTACAATGAGCAGTTCTTC.